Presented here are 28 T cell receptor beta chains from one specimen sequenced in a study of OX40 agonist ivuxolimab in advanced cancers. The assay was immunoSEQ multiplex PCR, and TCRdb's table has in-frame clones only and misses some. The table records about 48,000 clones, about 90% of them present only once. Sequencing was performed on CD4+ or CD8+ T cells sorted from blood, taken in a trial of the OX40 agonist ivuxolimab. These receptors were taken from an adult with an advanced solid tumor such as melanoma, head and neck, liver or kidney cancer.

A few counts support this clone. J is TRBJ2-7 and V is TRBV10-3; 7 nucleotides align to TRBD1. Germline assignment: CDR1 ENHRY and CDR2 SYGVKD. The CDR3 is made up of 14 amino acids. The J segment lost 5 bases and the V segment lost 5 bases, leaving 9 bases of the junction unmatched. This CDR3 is CAISPQGNLDEQYF. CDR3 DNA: TGTGCCATCAGTCCACAGGGGAATCTGGACGAGCAGTACTTC.

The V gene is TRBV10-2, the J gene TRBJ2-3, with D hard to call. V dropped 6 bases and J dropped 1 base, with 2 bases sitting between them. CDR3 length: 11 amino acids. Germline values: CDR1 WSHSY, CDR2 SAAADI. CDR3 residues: CASRGTDTQYF. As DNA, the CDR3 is TGCGCCAGCAGAGGCACAGATACGCAGTATTTT.

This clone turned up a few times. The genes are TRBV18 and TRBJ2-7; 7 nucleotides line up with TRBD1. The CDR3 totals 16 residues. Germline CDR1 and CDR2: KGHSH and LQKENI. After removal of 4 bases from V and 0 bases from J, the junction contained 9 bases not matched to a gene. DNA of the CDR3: TGTGCCAGCTCACAAGGGGACAGACAACCCTCCTACGAGCAGTACTTC. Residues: CASSQGDRQPSYEQYF. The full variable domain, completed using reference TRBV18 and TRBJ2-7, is NAGVMQNPRHLVRRRGQEARLRCSPMKGHSHVYWYRQLPEEGLKFMVYLQKENIIDESGMPKERFSAEFPKEGPSILRIQQVVRGDSAAYFCASSQGDRQPSYEQYFGPGTRLTVT.

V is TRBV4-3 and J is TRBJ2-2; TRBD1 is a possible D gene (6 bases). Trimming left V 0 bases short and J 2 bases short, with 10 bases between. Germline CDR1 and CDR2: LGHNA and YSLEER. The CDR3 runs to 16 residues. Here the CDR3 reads CASSQDEGQNTGELFF. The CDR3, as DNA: TGCGCCAGCAGCCAAGACGAGGGACAAAACACCGGGGAGCTGTTTTTT.

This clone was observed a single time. CDR3 amino acids: CASSLGGVVNSYNEQFF. As DNA, the CDR3 is TGTGCCAGCAGTTTGGGGGGGGTCGTAAACTCCTACAATGAGCAGTTCTTC. This chain uses TRBV27 with TRBJ2-1, with 7 nucleotides matching TRBD2. CDR1 and CDR2 from the germline V gene are MNHEY and SMNVEV (reference sequence). This CDR3 spans 17 amino acids. After removal of 3 bases from V and 0 bases from J, the junction contained 8 bases not matched to a gene.

In DNA form, the CDR3 reads TGTGCCAGCAGCCATATACAGGGCGGGAACACTGAAGCTTTCTTT. This codes for CASSHIQGGNTEAFF. This chain links TRBV5-4 with TRBJ1-1, with D perhaps TRBD1 (6 bases). Trimming took off 4 bases at V and 1 base at J, with 14 bases between the two ends. CDR1 SGHNT and CDR2 YYREEE come from the germline V gene (reference sequence). CDR3 size: 15 residues.

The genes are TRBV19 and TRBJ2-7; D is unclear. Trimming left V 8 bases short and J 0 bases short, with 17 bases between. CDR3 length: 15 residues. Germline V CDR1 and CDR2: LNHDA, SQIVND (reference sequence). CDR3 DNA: TGTGCCAGTGGGATCTCACTGGCCAGCTCCTACGAGCAGTACTTC. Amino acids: CASGISLASSYEQYF.

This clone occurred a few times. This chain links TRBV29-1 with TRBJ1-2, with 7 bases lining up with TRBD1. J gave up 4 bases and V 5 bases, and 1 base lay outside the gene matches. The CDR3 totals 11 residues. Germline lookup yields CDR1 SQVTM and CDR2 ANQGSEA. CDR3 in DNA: TGCAGCGTTTGGGACAGCTATGGCTACACCTTC. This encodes CSVWDSYGYTF. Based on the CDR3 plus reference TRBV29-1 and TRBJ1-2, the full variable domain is SAVISQKPSRDICQRGTSLTIQCQVDSQVTMMFWYRQQPGQSLTLIATANQGSEATYESGFVIDKFPISRPNLTFSTLTVSNMSPEDSSIYLCSVWDSYGYTFGSGTRLTVV.

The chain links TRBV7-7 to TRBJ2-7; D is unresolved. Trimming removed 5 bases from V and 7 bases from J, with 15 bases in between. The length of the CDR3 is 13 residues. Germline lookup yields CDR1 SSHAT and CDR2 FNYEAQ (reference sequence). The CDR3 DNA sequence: TGTGCCAGCAGCACAGTAACGTTAGGGGAGCAGTACTTC. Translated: CASSTVTLGEQYF.

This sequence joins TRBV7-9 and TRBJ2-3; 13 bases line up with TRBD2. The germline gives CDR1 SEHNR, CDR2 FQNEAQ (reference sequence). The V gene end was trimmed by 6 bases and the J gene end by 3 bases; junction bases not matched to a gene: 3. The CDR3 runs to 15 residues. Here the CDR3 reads CASRRGLAGTDTQYF. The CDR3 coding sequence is TGTGCCAGCAGGCGGGGACTAGCGGGGACAGATACGCAGTATTTT.

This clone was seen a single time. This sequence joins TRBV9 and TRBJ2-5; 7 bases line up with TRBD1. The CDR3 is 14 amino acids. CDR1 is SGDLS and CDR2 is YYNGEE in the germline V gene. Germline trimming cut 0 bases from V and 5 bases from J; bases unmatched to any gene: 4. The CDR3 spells CASSVEGGIETQYF. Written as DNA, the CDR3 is TGTGCCAGCAGCGTAGAAGGGGGCATCGAGACCCAGTACTTC.

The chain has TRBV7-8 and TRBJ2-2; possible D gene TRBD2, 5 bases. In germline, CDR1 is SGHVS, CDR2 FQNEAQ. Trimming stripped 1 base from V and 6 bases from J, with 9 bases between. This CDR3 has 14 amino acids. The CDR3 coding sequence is TGTGCCAGCAGCTTAGTCGGGGAGCCCGGGGAGCTGTTTTTT. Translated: CASSLVGEPGELFF.

The DNA of the CDR3 is TGTGCCAGCAGCGTAACTCGACTAGCGGGGGGGCTCGGCACAGATACGCAGTATTTT. It is translated as CASSVTRLAGGLGTDTQYF. V and J are TRBV9 and TRBJ2-3, with 14 bases lining up with TRBD2. J was trimmed by 1 base and V by 1 base; bases with no gene match: 8. The CDR3 runs 19 residues. CDR1 and CDR2 (germline): SGDLS, YYNGEE.

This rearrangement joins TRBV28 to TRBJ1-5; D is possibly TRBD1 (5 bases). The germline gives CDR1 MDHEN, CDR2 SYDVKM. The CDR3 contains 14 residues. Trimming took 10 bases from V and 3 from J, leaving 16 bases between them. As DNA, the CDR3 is TGTGCCACCTCAACCGGGGCCCTCAATCAGCCCCAGCATTTT. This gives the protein CATSTGALNQPQHF.

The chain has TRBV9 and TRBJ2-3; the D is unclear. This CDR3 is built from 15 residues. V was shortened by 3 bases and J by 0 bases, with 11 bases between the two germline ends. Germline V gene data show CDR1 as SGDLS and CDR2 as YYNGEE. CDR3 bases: TGTGCCAGCAGCGCCCCCTCGGGTAGCACAGATACGCAGTATTTT. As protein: CASSAPSGSTDTQYF. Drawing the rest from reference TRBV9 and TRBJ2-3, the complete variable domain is DSGVTQTPKHLITATGQRVTLRCSPRSGDLSVYWYQQSLDQGLQFLIQYYNGEERAKGNILERFSAQQFPDLHSELNLSSLELGDSALYFCASSAPSGSTDTQYFGPGTRLTVL.

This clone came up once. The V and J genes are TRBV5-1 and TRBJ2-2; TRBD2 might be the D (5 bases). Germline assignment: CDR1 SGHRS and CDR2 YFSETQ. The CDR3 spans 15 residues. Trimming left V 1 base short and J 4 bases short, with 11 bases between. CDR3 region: CASSLWESPTGELFF. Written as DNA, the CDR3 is TGCGCCAGCAGCTTGTGGGAGAGCCCCACCGGGGAGCTGTTTTTT.

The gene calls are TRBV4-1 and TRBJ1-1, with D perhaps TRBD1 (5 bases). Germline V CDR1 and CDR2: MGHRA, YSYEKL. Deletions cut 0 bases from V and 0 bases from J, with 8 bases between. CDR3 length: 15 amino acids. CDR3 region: CASSQDLGVNTEAFF. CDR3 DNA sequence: TGCGCCAGCAGCCAAGATTTGGGGGTGAACACTGAAGCTTTCTTT.

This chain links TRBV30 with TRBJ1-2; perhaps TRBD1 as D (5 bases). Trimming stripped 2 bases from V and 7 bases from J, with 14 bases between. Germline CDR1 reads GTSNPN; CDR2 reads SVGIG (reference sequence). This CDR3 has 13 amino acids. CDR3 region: CAWSHSGASGYTF. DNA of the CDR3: TGTGCCTGGAGTCATAGTGGGGCCAGTGGCTACACCTTC.

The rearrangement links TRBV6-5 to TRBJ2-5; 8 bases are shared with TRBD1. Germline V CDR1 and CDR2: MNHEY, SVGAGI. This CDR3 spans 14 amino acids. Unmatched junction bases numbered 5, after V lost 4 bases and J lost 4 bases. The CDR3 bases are TGTGCCAGCAGTTGGACAGGGTTCGGAGAGACCCAGTACTTC. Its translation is CASSWTGFGETQYF.

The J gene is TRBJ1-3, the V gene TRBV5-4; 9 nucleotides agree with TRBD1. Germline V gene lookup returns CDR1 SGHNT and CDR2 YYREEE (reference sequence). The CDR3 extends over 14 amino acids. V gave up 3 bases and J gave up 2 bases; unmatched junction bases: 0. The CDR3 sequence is CASSWDRAGNTIYF. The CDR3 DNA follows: TGTGCCAGCAGCTGGGACAGGGCTGGAAACACCATATATTTT.

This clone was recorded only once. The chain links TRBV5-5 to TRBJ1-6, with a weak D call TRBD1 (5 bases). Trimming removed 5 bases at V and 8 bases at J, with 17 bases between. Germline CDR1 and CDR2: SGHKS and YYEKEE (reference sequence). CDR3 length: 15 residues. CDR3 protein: CASRAAGGGDSPLHF. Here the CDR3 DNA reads TGTGCCAGCAGGGCGGCGGGGGGTGGTGATTCACCCCTCCACTTT.

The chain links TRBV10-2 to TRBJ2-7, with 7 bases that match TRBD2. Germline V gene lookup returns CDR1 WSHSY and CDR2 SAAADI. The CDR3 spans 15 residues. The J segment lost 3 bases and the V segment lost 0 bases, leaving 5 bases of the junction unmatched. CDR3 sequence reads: CASSESAGRVYEQYF. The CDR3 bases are TGCGCCAGCAGTGAGTCGGCAGGGAGGGTCTACGAGCAGTACTTC.

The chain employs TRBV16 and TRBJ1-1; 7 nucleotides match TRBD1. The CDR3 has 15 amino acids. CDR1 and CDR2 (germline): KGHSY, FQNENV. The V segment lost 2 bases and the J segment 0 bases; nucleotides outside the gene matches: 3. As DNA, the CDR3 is TGTGCCAGCAGCCAAAGGGACAGTTTGAACACTGAAGCTTTCTTT. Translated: CASSQRDSLNTEAFF.

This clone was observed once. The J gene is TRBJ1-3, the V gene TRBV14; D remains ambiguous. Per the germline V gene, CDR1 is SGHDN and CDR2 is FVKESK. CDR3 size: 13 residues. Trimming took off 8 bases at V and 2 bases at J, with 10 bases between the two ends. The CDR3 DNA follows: TGTGCCAGCCGATTGAGGGCTGGAAACACCATATATTTT. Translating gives CASRLRAGNTIYF. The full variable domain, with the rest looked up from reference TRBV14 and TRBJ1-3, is EAGVTQFPSHSVIEKGQTVTLRCDPISGHDNLYWYRRVMGKEIKFLLHFVKESKQDESGMPNNRFLAERTGGTYSTLKVQPAELEDSGVYFCASRLRAGNTIYFGEGSWLTVV.

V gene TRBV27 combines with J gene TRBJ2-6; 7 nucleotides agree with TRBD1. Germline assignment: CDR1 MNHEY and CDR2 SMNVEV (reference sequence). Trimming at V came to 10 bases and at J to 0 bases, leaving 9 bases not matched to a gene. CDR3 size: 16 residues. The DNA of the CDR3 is TGTGCCACTTCCTGGACAGGAACCTCTGGGGCCAACGTCCTGACTTTC. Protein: CATSWTGTSGANVLTF.

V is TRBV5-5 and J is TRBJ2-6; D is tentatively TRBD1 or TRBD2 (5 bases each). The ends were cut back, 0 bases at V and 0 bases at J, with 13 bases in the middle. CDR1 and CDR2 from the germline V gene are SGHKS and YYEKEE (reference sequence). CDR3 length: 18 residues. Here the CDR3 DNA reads TGTGCCAGCAGCTTGGGAACCGGGGCTCTCTCTGGGGCCAACGTCCTGACTTTC. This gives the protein CASSLGTGALSGANVLTF. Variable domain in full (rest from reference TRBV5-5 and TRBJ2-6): DAGVTQSPTHLIKTRGQQVTLRCSPISGHKSVSWYQQVLGQGPQFIFQYYEKEERGRGNFPDRFSARQFPNYSSELNVNALLLGDSALYLCASSLGTGALSGANVLTFGAGSRLTVL.

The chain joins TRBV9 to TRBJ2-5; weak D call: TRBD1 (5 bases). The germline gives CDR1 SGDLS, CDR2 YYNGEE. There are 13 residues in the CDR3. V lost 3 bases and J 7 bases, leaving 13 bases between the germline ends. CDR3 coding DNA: TGTGCCAGCAGCGCCCGGACAAGCCCGACCCAGTACTTC. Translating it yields CASSARTSPTQYF.

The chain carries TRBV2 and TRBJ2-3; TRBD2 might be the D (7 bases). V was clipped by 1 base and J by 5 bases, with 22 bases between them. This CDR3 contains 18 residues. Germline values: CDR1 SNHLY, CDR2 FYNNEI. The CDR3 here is CASSEGPARRGQGDTQYF. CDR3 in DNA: TGTGCCAGCAGTGAAGGACCTGCCCGGCGGGGGCAGGGAGATACGCAGTATTTT.